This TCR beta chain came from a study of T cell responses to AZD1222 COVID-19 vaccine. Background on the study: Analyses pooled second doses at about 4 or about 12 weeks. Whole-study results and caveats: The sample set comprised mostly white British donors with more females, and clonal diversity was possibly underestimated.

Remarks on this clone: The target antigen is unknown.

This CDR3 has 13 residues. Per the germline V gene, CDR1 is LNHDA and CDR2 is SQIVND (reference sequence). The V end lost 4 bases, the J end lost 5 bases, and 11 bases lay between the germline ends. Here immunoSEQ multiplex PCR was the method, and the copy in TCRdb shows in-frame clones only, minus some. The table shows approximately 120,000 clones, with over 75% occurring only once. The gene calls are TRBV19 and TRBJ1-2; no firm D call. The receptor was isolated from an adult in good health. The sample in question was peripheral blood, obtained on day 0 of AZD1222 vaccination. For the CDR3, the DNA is TGTGCCAGTAGTACGCCGGGGAGGTATGGCTACACCTTC. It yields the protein CASSTPGRYGYTF.